This TCR beta chain appears in the sequencing data of a study of cytomegalovirus exposure and HLA in healthy donors. PCR employed 60 Vbeta and 13 Jbeta primers. Clones were read by immunoSEQ multiplex PCR, and TCRdb kept only the in-frame ones, dropping some. Altogether 55,000 to 80,000 clones are present, 60% to 85% being singletons, with the ten largest covering 12%. V trimming: 4 bases; J trimming: 7 bases; junction bases outside the gene matches: 7. The CDR3 runs to 15 residues. Germline lookup yields CDR1 SGHKS and CDR2 YYEKEE (reference sequence). The V call is TRBV5-5, the J call TRBJ1-6; 8 bases line up with TRBD1. Sequences were obtained from PBMCs. The clonotype originates from a man aged 70 or older in good health and CMV-seronegative. The CDR3 loop reads CASSQDRGGNSPLHF. In nucleotides, the CDR3 is TGTGCCAGCAGCCAAGACAGGGGAGGCAATTCACCCCTCCACTTT.